Described below is a single TCR beta chain sequence and its context. The antigen it binds to is not known. The record has no base qualities; no much larger clone is one base away. The listed sequencing device is Illumina NovaSeq 6000. TCRalpha and TCRbeta cDNA libraries were constructed by 5'RACE with constant-segment primers, with sample barcodes and unique molecular identifiers being introduced. RNA was extracted from every sample with Trizol reagent. Amplification of the libraries took two PCR steps, and the second step added a second sample barcode plus Illumina TruSeq adapters. Sequencing of the libraries was done on an Illumina NovaSeq, producing 2 x 150 bp paired-end reads. On the authors' methods: With migec v1.2.7, reads were demultiplexed and then collapsed into UMI-guided consensus sequences. Using mixcr v2.1.11, the UMI consensuses were aligned to TRA and TRB V and J templates and assembled into clonotypes. Expanded or contracted clonotypes were those called significant by both edgeR and NoisET, with noise models trained on biological replicates. For edgeR calls, the cutoffs were a false discovery rate-adjusted p below 0.01 and a log2 fold-change threshold of 1. As an exploratory analysis of dynamics, PCA with hierarchical clustering was applied to max-normalized trajectories of the 1000 most abundant clonotypes. The CD4 or CD8 phenotype of responding clones was assigned using the separately sequenced CD4+ and CD8+ repertoires. Using fastp at Q25 and MiXCR, TCRdb reprocessed the public reads and kept productive beta chains. Rows matching on CDR3 protein sequence are summarized as one entry with the most common DNA and genes. TCRdb, not the authors, supplied the V and J calls. The sample data list 250,000 to 350,000 distinct CDR3 sequences, and approximately 15% of these were observed just once. The top ten clones comprise 22% of the sample.

This sample stems from a study of T-cell memory formation after mild COVID-19 listed by TCRdb under 2021. Background for the entire study: TCR sequence clusters from the two donors were found to be largely donor specific. In two donors, T-cell clones that expanded and contracted after mild COVID-19 were tracked by sequencing TCRalpha and TCRbeta repertoires over time. Two young, previously healthy adult volunteers, one female and one male, were included in the cohort. Broad study findings and their caveats: Some responding clones were found in pre-infection memory, which suggests that pre-existing cross-reactive memory T cells took part in the SARS-CoV-2 response. Only two mild cases were covered in the study, and larger cohorts including severe cases with pre-infection samples were considered necessary. Contracting CD4+ clones were found mainly in CM and EM memory subsets, while CD8+ clones were enriched in EMRA. Balanced CD4/CD8 phenotypes were observed for clones contracting from day 15 to 85, whereas a bias towards CD4+ was observed for a second wave of clones expanding from day 15 to 37. The second-wave clones that peaked on day 37 were not confirmed to be SARS-CoV-2 specific.

The CDR3 starts with the cysteine, ends with the phenylalanine, and has 15 residues. The CDR3 DNA has 45 bases and is translated from base 1. From the germline V gene (reference sequence), CDR1 is LNHNV and CDR2 is YYDKDF. V loses 0 bases of germline sequence and J loses 7 bases, and the interval between the two ends is 15 bases. Ficoll-Paque density gradient centrifugation was the method used to isolate PBMCs. Sequenced material: PBMCs or a T cell subset sorted from them (not recorded which). The chain couples TRBV15 to TRBJ2-5, and perhaps TRBD1 as D gene, on 6 matching bases. The TCR sequence derives from a man younger than 30 who had mild COVID-19 (a few samples of this study predate the infection). The sample titles of this study are shuffled in the database, so cell type and time point are left out; the donor was told from shared clones. The CDR3 corresponds to CATSRDRGHIGTQYF. The DNA sequence is given as TGTGCCACCAGCAGAGACAGGGGACATATAGGGACCCAGTACTTC.